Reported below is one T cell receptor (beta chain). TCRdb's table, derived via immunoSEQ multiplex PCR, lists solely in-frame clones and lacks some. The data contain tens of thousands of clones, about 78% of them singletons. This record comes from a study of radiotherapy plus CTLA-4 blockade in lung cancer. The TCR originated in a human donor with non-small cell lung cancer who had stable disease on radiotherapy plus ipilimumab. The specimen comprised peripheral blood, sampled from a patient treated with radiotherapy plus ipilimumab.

CDR3 protein: CASRGGRSSYEQYF. CDR3 DNA sequence: TGTGCCAGCCGGGGTGGGAGGAGCTCCTACGAGCAGTACTTC. This rearrangement joins TRBV2 to TRBJ2-7, with a tentative D call TRBD2 (6 bases). Deletions cut 8 bases from V and 0 bases from J, with 14 bases between. This CDR3 spans 14 amino acids. Germline V gene lookup returns CDR1 SNHLY and CDR2 FYNNEI.